This is a list of T cell receptor beta chains from one sample in a study of CD8+CD57+ T cells in acquired aplastic anemia. One entry per CDR3 protein, called by TCRdb with MiXCR from the reads. The table lists about 420,000 distinct CDR3 sequences, around 72% of them singletons. The sequenced material came from sorted CD4+, CD8+, or CD8+CD57+ T cells (not recorded which) from PBMCs. The origin of the receptors is a human donor in good health, serving as a control. Both conserved end residues are part of each CDR3.

v_gene: TRBV5-8; j_gene: TRBJ2-5; CDR3aa: CASSSPRETKYF
v_gene: TRBV5-8; j_gene: TRBJ2-1; CDR3aa: CASGFPGAREQFF
v_gene: TRBV5-8; j_gene: TRBJ1-4; CDR3aa: CASSESSRLGEKLFF
v_gene: TRBV7-2; j_gene: TRBJ2-5; CDR3aa: CASSQAGGRTQYF
v_gene: TRBV7-7; j_gene: TRBJ2-3; CDR3aa: CASSLAGQHERYFQYF
v_gene: TRBV5-1; j_gene: TRBJ1-1; CDR3aa: CASSVAANTEAFF
v_gene: TRBV9; j_gene: TRBJ1-6; CDR3aa: CASSPGPGVADTHF
v_gene: TRBV7-2; j_gene: TRBJ1-2; CDR3aa: CASRAARGGGYTF
v_gene: TRBV7-6; j_gene: TRBJ2-7; CDR3aa: CASSFRPVDYEQYF
v_gene: TRBV19; j_gene: TRBJ1-1; CDR3aa: CASSKGEAGEAEAFF
v_gene: TRBV27; j_gene: TRBJ2-3; CDR3aa: CASSLLPGQGTDTQYF
v_gene: TRBV5-1; j_gene: TRBJ2-7; CDR3aa: CASRERTSEQYF
v_gene: TRBV20-1; j_gene: TRBJ1-6; CDR3aa: CRVADSPLHF
v_gene: TRBV5-4; j_gene: TRBJ2-1; CDR3aa: CASRLDRTGGQFF
v_gene: TRBV11-3; j_gene: TRBJ1-2; CDR3aa: CASSLAQFSNYGYTF
v_gene: TRBV30; j_gene: TRBJ2-5; CDR3aa: CAWSVPAGHPETQYF
v_gene: TRBV5-1; j_gene: TRBJ2-2; CDR3aa: CASSLGRANTGELFF
v_gene: TRBV5-4; j_gene: TRBJ1-2; CDR3aa: CASSLGGRSLYGYTF
v_gene: TRBV7-3; j_gene: TRBJ2-5; CDR3aa: CASSLSRVETQYF
v_gene: TRBV29-1; j_gene: TRBJ1-1; CDR3aa: CSVVRDTEAFF
v_gene: TRBV14; j_gene: TRBJ1-5; CDR3aa: CASSPRTGWLHLHF
v_gene: TRBV7-2; j_gene: TRBJ1-4; CDR3aa: CASSYRGGTNEKLFF
v_gene: TRBV12-3/TRBV12-4; j_gene: TRBJ1-5; CDR3aa: CASSLGTVRNQPQHF
v_gene: TRBV2; j_gene: TRBJ2-1; CDR3aa: CASSYSGGRGNEQIF
v_gene: TRBV9; j_gene: TRBJ1-5; CDR3aa: CASSYEQGPNQPQHF
v_gene: TRBV20-1; j_gene: TRBJ2-1; CDR3aa: CSARPWGSYNEQFF
v_gene: TRBV7-2; j_gene: TRBJ2-7; CDR3aa: CASSRTSPYEQYF
v_gene: TRBV7-2; j_gene: TRBJ2-1; CDR3aa: CASSPRTGLWYFGQFF
v_gene: TRBV20-1; j_gene: TRBJ2-5; CDR3aa: CSGLLAGGISETQYF
v_gene: TRBV9; j_gene: TRBJ1-6; CDR3aa: CASSVETGPSPFNF
v_gene: TRBV2; j_gene: TRBJ2-1; CDR3aa: CASSARGGNYNEQFF
v_gene: TRBV20-1; j_gene: TRBJ1-6; CDR3aa: CSAIVPGYPNSPLHF
v_gene: TRBV20-1; j_gene: TRBJ2-1; CDR3aa: CSAALGANYEQFF
v_gene: TRBV10-3; j_gene: TRBJ2-7; CDR3aa: CAISDRGEQYF
v_gene: TRBV6-1; j_gene: TRBJ1-4; CDR3aa: CASSGGVITNEKLFF
v_gene: TRBV7-8; j_gene: TRBJ1-5; CDR3aa: CASTGTVDQPQHF
v_gene: TRBV27; j_gene: TRBJ1-5; CDR3aa: CASSFSGSGFNQPQHF
v_gene: TRBV19; j_gene: TRBJ1-1; CDR3aa: CATIQGEDTEAFF
v_gene: TRBV7-7; j_gene: TRBJ2-5; CDR3aa: CASSLVASSGETQYF
v_gene: TRBV5-5; j_gene: TRBJ1-3; CDR3aa: CASSSPGTGNTIYF
v_gene: TRBV19; j_gene: TRBJ2-1; CDR3aa: CASSRPHHGTVSSYNEQFF
v_gene: TRBV2; j_gene: TRBJ1-2; CDR3aa: CASSGSRYPAAHYGYAF
v_gene: TRBV7-9; j_gene: TRBJ1-1; CDR3aa: CASSLSASGGKGEAFF
v_gene: TRBV7-8; j_gene: TRBJ1-2; CDR3aa: CASSLVVNLWRGDYGYTF
v_gene: TRBV18; j_gene: NA; CDR3aa: CASSVQGNEQYF